The clone carrying this T cell receptor (beta chain) was seen more than once but under ten times. The antigen is not known. Assay used: immunoSEQ multiplex PCR; TCRdb lists only in-frame clones, some missing. This sample has more than 5,500 clones, with around 68% found just once. This sample was taken from a study of coeliac disease. The study, taken as a whole, reports: Control samples showed higher TRB and TRG clonality than intraepithelial and lamina propria samples in active celiac disease. Intraepithelial and lamina propria fractions were not highly pure.

Sequencing was carried out using lymphocytes from the gut lamina propria. This clonotype was sampled from a man between 65 and 85 years old with active celiac disease.

The CDR3, as DNA: TGTGCCAGCACCGGACAGGGGGAAGTTTCTGGAAACACCATATATTTT. It yields the protein CASTGQGEVSGNTIYF. The chain has TRBV2 and TRBJ1-3; TRBD1 matches 10 bases. The germline CDR1 and CDR2 sequences are SNHLY and FYNNEI. The length of the CDR3 is 16 residues. The V segment lost 7 bases and the J segment 1 base; nucleotides outside the gene matches: 7.